Listed below are T cell receptor beta chains from one sample, sequenced in a study of spatial heterogeneity in lung cancer. One entry per CDR3 protein results from TCRdb running MiXCR on the 5' RACE reads. Of about 100,000 distinct CDR3 sequences detected, around 4.3% appear once; the ten largest clones hold 21%. This sample comprised lung tumor tissue, obtained at surgery. Every receptor here comes from a male donor with early-stage non-small cell lung cancer. The CDR3 runs from the conserved cysteine through the conserved F or W.

j_gene,v_gene,CDR3aa
TRBJ1-6,TRBV4-1,CASSLDHSNSPLHF
TRBJ1-2,TRBV13,CASSQTGQGIFNYGYTF
TRBJ2-3,TRBV7-2,CASSPPPGTDTQYF
TRBJ1-2,TRBV4-2,CASSQGRAGRDGYTF
TRBJ2-2,TRBV3-1,CASSHRFVAGGWTGELFF
TRBJ2-1,TRBV25-1,CASTGGHYNEQFF
TRBJ2-3,TRBV5-1,CASSLSGNGADTQYF
TRBJ1-5,TRBV18,CASSPGDRDAQPQHF
TRBJ1-2,TRBV9,CASSVVSSHGYTF
TRBJ2-3,TRBV28,CASRTYRTDTQYF
TRBJ1-4,TRBV7-9,CASSPYSEATNEKLFF
TRBJ2-4,TRBV28,CASSAQDRPLAKNIQYF
TRBJ2-1,TRBV29-1,CSVTPGELDNEQFF
TRBJ1-2,TRBV28,CASTTVNYGYTF
TRBJ2-7,TRBV5-1,CASSWGAVDEQYF
TRBJ1-5,TRBV2,CASSEARGSRSTDRNQPQHF
TRBJ2-3,TRBV28,CASSKLYGIERATGTDTQYF
TRBJ2-5,TRBV28,CASSRNRVSGGETQYF
TRBJ2-3,TRBV28,CASGLTDTQYF
TRBJ2-7,TRBV6-5,CASSYSGRAEEQYF
TRBJ2-1,TRBV7-8,CASSDWGNEQFF
TRBJ1-2,TRBV5-1,CASSLGEGIHGYTF
TRBJ2-1,TRBV20-1,CSAPPPSQGSYNEQFF
TRBJ2-2,TRBV3-1,CASSPGLSSNTGELFF
TRBJ2-5,TRBV12-3/TRBV12-4,CASRWTGGLETQYF
TRBJ2-3,TRBV7-8,CASSMQDTQYF
TRBJ1-6,TRBV29-1,CSVGFGRDSPLHF
TRBJ2-1,TRBV29-1,CSVEDRIAGEQFF
TRBJ2-7,TRBV19,CARWDRIYEQYF
TRBJ1-3,TRBV9,CASSVEGAGNTIYF
TRBJ2-7,TRBV6-5,CASSYRWLAGLSYEQYF
TRBJ2-1,TRBV9,CASSADRGLNEQFF
TRBJ1-6,TRBV12-3/TRBV12-4,CASSLRVAGPLHF
TRBJ2-3,TRBV7-7,CASSFSGGSTDTQYF
TRBJ2-7,TRBV20-1,CSALRTSGSDEQYF
TRBJ2-7,TRBV12-3/TRBV12-4,CASRILQGTHNEQYF
TRBJ1-1,TRBV10-1,CASSVGPNTEAFF